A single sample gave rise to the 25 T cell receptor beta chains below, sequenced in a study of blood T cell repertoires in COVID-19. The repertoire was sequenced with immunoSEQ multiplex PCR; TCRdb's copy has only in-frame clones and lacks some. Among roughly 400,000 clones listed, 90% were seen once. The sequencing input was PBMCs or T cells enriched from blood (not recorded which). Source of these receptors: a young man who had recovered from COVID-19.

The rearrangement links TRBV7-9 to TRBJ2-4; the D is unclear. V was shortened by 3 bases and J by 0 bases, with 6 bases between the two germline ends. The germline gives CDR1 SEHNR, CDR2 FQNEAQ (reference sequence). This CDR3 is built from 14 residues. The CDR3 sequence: CASSFSSAKNIQYF. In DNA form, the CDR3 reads TGTGCCAGCAGCTTTTCCTCAGCCAAAAACATTCAGTACTTC.

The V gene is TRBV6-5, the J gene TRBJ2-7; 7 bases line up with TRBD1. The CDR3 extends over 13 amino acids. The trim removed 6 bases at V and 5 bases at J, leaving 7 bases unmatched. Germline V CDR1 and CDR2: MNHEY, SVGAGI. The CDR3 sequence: CASSRGQAHEQYF. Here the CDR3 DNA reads TGTGCCAGCAGCCGAGGACAGGCCCACGAGCAGTACTTC.

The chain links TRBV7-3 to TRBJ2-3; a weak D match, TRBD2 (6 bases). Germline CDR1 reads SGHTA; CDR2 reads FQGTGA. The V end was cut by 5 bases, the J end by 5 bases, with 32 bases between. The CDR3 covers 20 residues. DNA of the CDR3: TGTGCCAGCAGCGCAGGCGGCAGCAGGCGGGCGGGGAGCTATGTAGATACGCAGTATTTT. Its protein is CASSAGGSRRAGSYVDTQYF.

CDR3 coding DNA: TGTGCCAGCAGCGCCTCCCTCGCCGGGAGGGCCGTCACCGGGGAGCTGTTTTTT. Its translation: CASSASLAGRAVTGELFF. This chain joins TRBV9 and TRBJ2-2; TRBD2 matches at 8 bases. There are 18 residues in the CDR3. The junction had 14 bases not matched to a gene; V was cut back by 3 bases and J by 4 bases. Germline CDR1 reads SGDLS; CDR2 reads YYNGEE. The variable domain in full, completed from reference TRBV9 and TRBJ2-2, reads DSGVTQTPKHLITATGQRVTLRCSPRSGDLSVYWYQQSLDQGLQFLIQYYNGEERAKGNILERFSAQQFPDLHSELNLSSLELGDSALYFCASSASLAGRAVTGELFFGEGSRLTVL.

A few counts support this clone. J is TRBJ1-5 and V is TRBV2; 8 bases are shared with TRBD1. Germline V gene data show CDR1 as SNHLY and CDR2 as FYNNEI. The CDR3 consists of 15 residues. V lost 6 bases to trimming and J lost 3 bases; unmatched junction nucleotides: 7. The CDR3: CASRGQGVDNQPQHF. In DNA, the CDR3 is TGTGCCAGCAGAGGACAGGGTGTGGACAATCAGCCCCAGCATTTT.

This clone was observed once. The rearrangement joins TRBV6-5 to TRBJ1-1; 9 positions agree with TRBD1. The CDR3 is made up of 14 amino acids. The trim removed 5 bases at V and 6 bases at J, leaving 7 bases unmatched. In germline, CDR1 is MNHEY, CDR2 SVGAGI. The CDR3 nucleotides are TGTGCCAGCAGTCACGGGACAGGGAGAGCTGAAGCTTTCTTT. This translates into CASSHGTGRAEAFF.

The CDR3 sequence: CASSTERQGTGSPLHF. In nucleotides, the CDR3 is TGTGCCAGCAGTACCGAGCGTCAGGGCACCGGTTCACCCCTCCACTTT. The gene calls are TRBV27 and TRBJ1-6; D might be TRBD1 (5 bases). Germline V gene sequence: CDR1 MNHEY, CDR2 SMNVEV (reference sequence). Trimming stripped 5 bases from V and 9 bases from J, with 20 bases between. This CDR3 has 16 residues.

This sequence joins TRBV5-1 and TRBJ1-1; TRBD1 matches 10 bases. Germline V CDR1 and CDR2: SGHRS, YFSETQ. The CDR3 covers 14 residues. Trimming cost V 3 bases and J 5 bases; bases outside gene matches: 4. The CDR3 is CASSSTGQGTEAFF. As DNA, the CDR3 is TGCGCCAGCAGCTCAACGGGACAGGGGACTGAAGCTTTCTTT.

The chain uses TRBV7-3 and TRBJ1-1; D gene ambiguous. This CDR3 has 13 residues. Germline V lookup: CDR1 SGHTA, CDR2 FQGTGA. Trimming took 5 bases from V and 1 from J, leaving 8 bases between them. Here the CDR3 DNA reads TGTGCCAGCAGCCCGTCAGGGAACACTGAAGCTTTCTTT. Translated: CASSPSGNTEAFF. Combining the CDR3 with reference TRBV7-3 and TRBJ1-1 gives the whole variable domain GAGVSQTPSNKVTEKGKYVELRCDPISGHTALYWYRQSLGQGPEFLIYFQGTGAADDSGLPNDRFFAVRPEGSVSTLKIQRTERGDSAVYLCASSPSGNTEAFFGQGTRLTVV.

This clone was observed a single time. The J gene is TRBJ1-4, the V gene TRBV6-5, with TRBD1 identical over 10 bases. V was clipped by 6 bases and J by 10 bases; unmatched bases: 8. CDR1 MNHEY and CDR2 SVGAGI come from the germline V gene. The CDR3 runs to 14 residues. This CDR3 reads CASSSTGGFGKLFF. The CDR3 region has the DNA TGTGCCAGCAGCTCGACAGGGGGCTTCGGAAAACTGTTTTTT.

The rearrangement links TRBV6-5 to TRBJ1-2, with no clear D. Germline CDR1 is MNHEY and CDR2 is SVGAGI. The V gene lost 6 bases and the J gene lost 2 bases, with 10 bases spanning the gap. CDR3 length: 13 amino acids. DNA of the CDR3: TGTGCCAGCAGACCGGGTCCAAACTATGGCTACACCTTC. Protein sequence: CASRPGPNYGYTF.

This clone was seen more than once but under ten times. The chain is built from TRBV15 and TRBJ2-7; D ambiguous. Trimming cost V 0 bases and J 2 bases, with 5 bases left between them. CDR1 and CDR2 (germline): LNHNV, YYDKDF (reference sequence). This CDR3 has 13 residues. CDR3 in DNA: TGTGCCACCAGCAGAGACACGGCCTACGAGCAGTACTTC. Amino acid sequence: CATSRDTAYEQYF.

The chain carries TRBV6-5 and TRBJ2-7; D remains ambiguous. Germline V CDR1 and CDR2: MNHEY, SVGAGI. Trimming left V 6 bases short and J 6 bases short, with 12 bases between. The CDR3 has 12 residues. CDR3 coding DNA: TGTGCCAGCAGGGCTGTTCATCGCGAGCAGTACTTC. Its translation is CASRAVHREQYF.

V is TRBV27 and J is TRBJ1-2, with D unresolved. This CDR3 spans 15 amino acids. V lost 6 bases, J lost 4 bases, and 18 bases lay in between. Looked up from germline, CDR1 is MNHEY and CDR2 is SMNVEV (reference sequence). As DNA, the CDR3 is TGTGCCAGCAGAGGCGGCGGGTCTGGCTTCTATGGCTACACCTTC. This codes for CASRGGGSGFYGYTF.

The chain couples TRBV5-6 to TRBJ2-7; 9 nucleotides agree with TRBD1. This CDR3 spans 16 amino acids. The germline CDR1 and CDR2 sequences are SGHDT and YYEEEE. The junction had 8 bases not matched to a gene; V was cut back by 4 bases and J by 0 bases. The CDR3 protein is CASSGGTGFSSYEQYF. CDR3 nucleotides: TGTGCCAGCAGCGGAGGGACAGGGTTCAGCTCCTACGAGCAGTACTTC.

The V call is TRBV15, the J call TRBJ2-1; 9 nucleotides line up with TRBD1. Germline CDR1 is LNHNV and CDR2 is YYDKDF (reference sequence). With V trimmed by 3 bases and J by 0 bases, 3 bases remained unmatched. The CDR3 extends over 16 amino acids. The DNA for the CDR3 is TGTGCCACCAGCAGTCAGACAGGGGGCTCCTACAATGAGCAGTTCTTC. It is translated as CATSSQTGGSYNEQFF.

The CDR3 loop is CASSQYRANYGYTF. The DNA of the CDR3 is TGTGCCAGCAGCCAATACCGAGCTAACTATGGCTACACCTTC. This chain uses TRBV16 with TRBJ1-2; no clear D. CDR1 and CDR2 (germline): KGHSY, FQNENV. This CDR3 comprises 14 residues. V lost 1 base and J lost 0, with 6 bases in between. Combining the CDR3 with reference TRBV16 and TRBJ1-2 gives the whole variable domain GEEVAQTPKHLVRGEGQKAKLYCAPIKGHSYVFWYQQVLKNEFKFLISFQNENVFDETGMPKERFSAKCLPNSPCSLEIQATKLEDSAVYFCASSQYRANYGYTFGSGTRLTVV.

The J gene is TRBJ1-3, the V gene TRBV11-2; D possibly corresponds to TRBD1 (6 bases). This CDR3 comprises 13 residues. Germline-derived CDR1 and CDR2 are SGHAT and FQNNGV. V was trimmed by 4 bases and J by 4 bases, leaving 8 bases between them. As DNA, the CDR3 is TGTGCCAGCAGCTCCGGGACAGGAAACACCATATATTTT. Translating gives CASSSGTGNTIYF.

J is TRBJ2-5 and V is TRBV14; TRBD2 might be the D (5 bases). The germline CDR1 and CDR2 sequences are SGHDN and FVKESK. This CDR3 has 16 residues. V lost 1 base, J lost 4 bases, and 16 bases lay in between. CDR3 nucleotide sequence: TGTGCCAGCAGCCAAGTCAGCGGCTCCATTGGAGAGACCCAGTACTTC. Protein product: CASSQVSGSIGETQYF.

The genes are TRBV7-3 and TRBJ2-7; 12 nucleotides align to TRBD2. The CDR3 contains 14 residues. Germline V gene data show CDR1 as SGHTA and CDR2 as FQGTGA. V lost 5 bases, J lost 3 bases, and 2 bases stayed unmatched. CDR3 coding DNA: TGTGCCAGCAGCCTAGCGGGAGGGAACTACGAGCAGTACTTC. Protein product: CASSLAGGNYEQYF. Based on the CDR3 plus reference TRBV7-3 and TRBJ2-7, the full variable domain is GAGVSQTPSNKVTEKGKYVELRCDPISGHTALYWYRQSLGQGPEFLIYFQGTGAADDSGLPNDRFFAVRPEGSVSTLKIQRTERGDSAVYLCASSLAGGNYEQYFGPGTRLTVT.

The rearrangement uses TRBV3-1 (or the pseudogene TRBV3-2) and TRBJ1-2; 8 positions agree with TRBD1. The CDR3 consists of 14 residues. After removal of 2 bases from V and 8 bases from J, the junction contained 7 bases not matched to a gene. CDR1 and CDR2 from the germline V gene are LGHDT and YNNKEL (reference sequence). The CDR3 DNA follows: TGTGCCAGCAGCCAACAGGACAGGGCGGGAGGCTACACCTTC. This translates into CASSQQDRAGGYTF.

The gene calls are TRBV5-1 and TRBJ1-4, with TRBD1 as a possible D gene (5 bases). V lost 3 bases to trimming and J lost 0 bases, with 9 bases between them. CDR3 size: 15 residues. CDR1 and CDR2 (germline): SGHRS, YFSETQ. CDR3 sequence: CASSSEGATNEKLFF. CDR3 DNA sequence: TGCGCCAGCAGCTCCGAAGGGGCAACTAATGAAAAACTGTTTTTT.

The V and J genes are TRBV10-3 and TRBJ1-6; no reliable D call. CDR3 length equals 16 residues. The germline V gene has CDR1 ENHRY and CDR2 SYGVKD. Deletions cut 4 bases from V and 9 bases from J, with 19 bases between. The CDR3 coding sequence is TGTGCCATCAGTGGGGAGGAAGCTCCGTTCGGTTCACCCCTCCACTTT. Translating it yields CAISGEEAPFGSPLHF.

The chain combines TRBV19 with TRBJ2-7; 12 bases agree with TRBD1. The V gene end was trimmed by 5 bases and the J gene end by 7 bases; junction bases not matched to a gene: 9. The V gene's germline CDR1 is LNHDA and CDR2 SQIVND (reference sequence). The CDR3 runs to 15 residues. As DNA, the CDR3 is TGTGCCAGTAGTGCGCCGGGACAGGGGGCTCCTGAGCAGTACTTC. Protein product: CASSAPGQGAPEQYF.

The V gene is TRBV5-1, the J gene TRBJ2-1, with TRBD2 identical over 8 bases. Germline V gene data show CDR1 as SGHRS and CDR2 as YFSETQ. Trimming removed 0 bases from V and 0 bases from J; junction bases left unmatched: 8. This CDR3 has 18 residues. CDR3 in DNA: TGCGCCAGCAGCTTGGTCAATAGCGGGACCAGCTCCTACAATGAGCAGTTCTTC. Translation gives CASSLVNSGTSSYNEQFF. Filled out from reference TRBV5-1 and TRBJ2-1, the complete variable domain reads KAGVTQTPRYLIKTRGQQVTLSCSPISGHRSVSWYQQTPGQGLQFLFEYFSETQRNKGNFPGRFSGRQFSNSRSEMNVSTLELGDSALYLCASSLVNSGTSSYNEQFFGPGTRLTVL.